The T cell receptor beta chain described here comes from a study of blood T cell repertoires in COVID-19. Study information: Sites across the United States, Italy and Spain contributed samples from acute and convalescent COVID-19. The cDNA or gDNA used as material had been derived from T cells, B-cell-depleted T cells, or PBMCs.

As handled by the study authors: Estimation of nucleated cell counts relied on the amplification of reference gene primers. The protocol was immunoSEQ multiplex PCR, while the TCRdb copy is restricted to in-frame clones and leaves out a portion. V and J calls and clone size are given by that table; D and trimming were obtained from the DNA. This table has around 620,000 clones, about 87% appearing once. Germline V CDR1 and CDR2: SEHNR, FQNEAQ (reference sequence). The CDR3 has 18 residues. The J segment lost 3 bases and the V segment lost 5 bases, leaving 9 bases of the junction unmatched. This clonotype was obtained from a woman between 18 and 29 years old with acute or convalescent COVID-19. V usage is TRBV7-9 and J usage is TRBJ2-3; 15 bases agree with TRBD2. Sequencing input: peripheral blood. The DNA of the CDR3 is TGTGCCAGCAGCCCCCGGACTAGCGGGGGGGCCGGAACAGATACGCAGTATTTT. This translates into CASSPRTSGGAGTDTQYF.